This TCR beta chain was recorded in a study of T cells in tumors after PD-1 blockade. About the study: A subset received ongoing vismodegib 150 mg daily alongside anti-PD-1 therapy. Mean per blood sample: 90,000 to 120,000 templates (about 23,000-257,772), approximately 37,000 unique clonotypes. Study results and limitations: Blood contained approximately 41% of the tumor's TCR clonotypes.

This clone was found once. As yet, its antigen is unknown. Tumor or blood genomic DNA was sequenced, with inputs of roughly 600 ng to 6,004 ng. Some clones are missing from TCRdb's copy, which holds only in-frame ones; the method was immunoSEQ multiplex PCR. The table records roughly 60,000 clones, around four fifths of them present only once. This CDR3 region has 14 residues. The ends were cut back, 4 bases at V and 8 bases at J, with 13 bases in the middle. Per germline, CDR1 SGHRS and CDR2 YFSETQ. The rearrangement links TRBV5-1 to TRBJ1-6; D possibly corresponds to TRBD1 (5 bases). This TCR was recovered from a human donor with basal cell carcinoma. Sequenced material: PBMCs, taken before anti-PD-1 treatment. CDR3 sequence reads: CASSPVTGDSPLHF. The CDR3 DNA reads TGCGCCAGCAGCCCCGTTACAGGAGATTCACCCCTCCACTTT.